This TCR beta chain originates from a study of blood T cell repertoires in COVID-19. Study-wide context: The United States, Italy and Spain provided the acute and convalescent COVID-19 samples.

The CDR3 sequence is 12 residues long. The germline V gene has CDR1 MNHEY and CDR2 SMNVEV (reference sequence). Trimming removed 8 bases from V and 9 bases from J, with 11 bases in between. Produced via immunoSEQ multiplex PCR; TCRdb's table is partial and in-frame only. This sample has 170,000 or so clones, with around 90% found just once. The chain combines TRBV27 with TRBJ1-6; a weak D match, TRBD1 (5 bases). The sequenced material came from peripheral blood. The clonotype was recovered from a man aged 35 to 55 with active or convalescent COVID-19. CDR3 bases: TGTGCCAGCCGCCGGACAAGTTCACCCCTCCACTTT. Its translation: CASRRTSSPLHF.